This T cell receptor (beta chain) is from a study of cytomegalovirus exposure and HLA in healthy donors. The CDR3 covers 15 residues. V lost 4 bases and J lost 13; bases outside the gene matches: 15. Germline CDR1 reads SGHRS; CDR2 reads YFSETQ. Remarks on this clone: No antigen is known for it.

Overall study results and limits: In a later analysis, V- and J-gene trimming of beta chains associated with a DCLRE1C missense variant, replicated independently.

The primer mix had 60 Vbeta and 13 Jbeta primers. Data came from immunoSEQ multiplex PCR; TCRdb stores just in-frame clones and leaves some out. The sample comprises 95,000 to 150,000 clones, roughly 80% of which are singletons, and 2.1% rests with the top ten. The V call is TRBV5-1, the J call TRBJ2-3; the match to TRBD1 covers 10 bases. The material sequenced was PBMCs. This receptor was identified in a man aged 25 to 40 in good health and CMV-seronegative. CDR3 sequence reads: CASSPTGQGSAGEYF. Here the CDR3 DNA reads TGCGCCAGCAGCCCCACGGGACAGGGGTCGGCGGGTGAGTATTTT.